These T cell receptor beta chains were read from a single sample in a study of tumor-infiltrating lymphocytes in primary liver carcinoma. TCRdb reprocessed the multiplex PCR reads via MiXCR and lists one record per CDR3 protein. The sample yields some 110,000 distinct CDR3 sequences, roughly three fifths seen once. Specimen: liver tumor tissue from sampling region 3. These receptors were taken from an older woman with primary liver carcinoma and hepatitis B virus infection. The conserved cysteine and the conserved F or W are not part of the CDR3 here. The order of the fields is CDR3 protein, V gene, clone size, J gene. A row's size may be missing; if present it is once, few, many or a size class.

cdr3_aa: ASTKNTWELF; v_call: TRBV30; clone_size: -; j_call: TRBJ2-2
cdr3_aa: ASSDSKDRVTGELF; v_call: TRBV6-4; clone_size: -; j_call: TRBJ2-2
cdr3_aa: AGSGGAYSGRNEQF; v_call: TRBV28; clone_size: few; j_call: TRBJ2-1
cdr3_aa: SAGRKNYGYT; v_call: TRBV20-1; clone_size: -; j_call: TRBJ1-2
cdr3_aa: ASTPLAGGADTQY; v_call: TRBV28; clone_size: -; j_call: TRBJ2-3
cdr3_aa: ASSLMASGRDTQY; v_call: TRBV7-8; clone_size: -; j_call: TRBJ2-3
cdr3_aa: ATSGGAGGLTDTQY; v_call: TRBV24-1; clone_size: few; j_call: TRBJ2-3
cdr3_aa: AWSVRVSKQF; v_call: TRBV30; clone_size: few; j_call: TRBJ2-1
cdr3_aa: ASSSGTSGWASTQY; v_call: TRBV11-2; clone_size: -; j_call: TRBJ2-5
cdr3_aa: ASSLRDGDNQPQH; v_call: TRBV28; clone_size: few; j_call: TRBJ1-5
cdr3_aa: ASCWGPGPGADTQF; v_call: TRBV11-1; clone_size: once; j_call: TRBJ2-3
cdr3_aa: ASSLAAGSYEQY; v_call: TRBV12-3/TRBV12-4; clone_size: medium-sized; j_call: TRBJ2-7
cdr3_aa: ASSLKTGNFSPLH; v_call: TRBV5-1; clone_size: many; j_call: TRBJ1-6
cdr3_aa: AISSGTSARLDTQY; v_call: TRBV11-2; clone_size: -; j_call: TRBJ2-3
cdr3_aa: ARGDAGGLNSPLH; v_call: TRBV4-2; clone_size: -; j_call: TRBJ1-6
cdr3_aa: ASSQFSGTSDPGNEQF; v_call: TRBV4-2; clone_size: many; j_call: TRBJ2-1
cdr3_aa: ASSYLAGDGNIQY; v_call: TRBV6-5; clone_size: many; j_call: TRBJ2-4
cdr3_aa: SARTETYEQY; v_call: TRBV29-1; clone_size: -; j_call: TRBJ2-7
cdr3_aa: ASSQGVEKLF; v_call: TRBV14; clone_size: many; j_call: TRBJ1-4
cdr3_aa: ATSDGGLTSYEQY; v_call: TRBV24-1; clone_size: many; j_call: TRBJ2-7
cdr3_aa: ASSYGTGQTSTDTQY; v_call: TRBV6-6; clone_size: many; j_call: TRBJ2-3
cdr3_aa: PSGAGGPNGELF; v_call: TRBV11-3; clone_size: -; j_call: TRBJ2-2
cdr3_aa: SAPPGGRSYEQY; v_call: TRBV20-1; clone_size: -; j_call: TRBJ2-7